This T cell receptor beta chain was profiled in a study of T cell responses to AZD1222 COVID-19 vaccine. Note on this clone: Its antigen is not identified.

This table comes from immunoSEQ multiplex PCR, and its TCRdb copy is limited to in-frame clones, with some not included. The sample has about 170,000 clones, over 85% seen once; the top ten hold around 1.6%. Unmatched junction bases numbered 3, after V lost 6 bases and J lost 0 bases. Germline CDR1 and CDR2: SQVTM and ANQGSEA. The length of the CDR3 is 14 residues. Study results and limitations: Among AZD1222 vaccinees, only 5 to 7 were seropositive at baseline.

Sequenced here: peripheral blood, sampled on day 0 of AZD1222 vaccination. The J gene is TRBJ2-1, the V gene TRBV29-1; 9 bases are a match to TRBD1. The TCR sequence derives from an adult in good health. CDR3 residues: CSVTGGFSYNEQFF. CDR3 nucleotide sequence: TGCAGCGTGACAGGGGGATTCTCCTACAATGAGCAGTTCTTC.